What follows are 4 T cell receptor beta chains derived from one specimen sequenced in a study of T cells in localized non-small cell lung cancer. Sequenced by immunoSEQ multiplex PCR; TCRdb stores in-frame clones only, minus some. This sample has 50,000 to 65,000 clones, with approximately 80% found just once. This material consisted of PBMCs, taken before any cancer treatment. These receptors all come from a man between 40 and 69 years old with stage II lung adenocarcinoma.

Points on this clone: The junction does not match germline at one end; this may be a read error. In DNA form, the CDR3 reads TGTGCTAGCAGCTTAGCGCCCATAGCGGGAGGGCCACACGAGCAGTACTTC. This sequence encodes CASSLAPIAGGPHEQYF. J is TRBJ2-7 and V is TRBV7-7; 11 bases are a match to TRBD2. The CDR3 runs 17 residues. Germline assignment: CDR1 SSHAT and CDR2 FNYEAQ (reference sequence).

The chain employs TRBV7-6 and TRBJ2-1; 9 nucleotides match TRBD1. The germline gives CDR1 SGHVS, CDR2 FNYEAQ. J was trimmed by 7 bases and V by 4 bases; bases with no gene match: 8. The CDR3 consists of 15 residues. The CDR3 sequence is CASSSFPGTGNEQFF. The CDR3 region has the DNA TGTGCCAGCAGCTCCTTCCCCGGGACAGGGAATGAGCAGTTCTTC.

The chain links TRBV5-1 to TRBJ1-1; perhaps TRBD1 as D (6 bases). Per germline, CDR1 SGHRS and CDR2 YFSETQ. Trimming removed 2 bases from V and 4 bases from J, with 12 bases in between. The CDR3 spans 14 residues. Written as DNA, the CDR3 is TGCGCCAGCAGCTTAGTCGGAGGGGGCACTGAAGCTTTCTTT. Encoded protein: CASSLVGGGTEAFF.

The V and J genes are TRBV6-6 and TRBJ1-3; a weak D match, TRBD1 (6 bases). Germline CDR1 and CDR2: MNHNY and SVGAGI (reference sequence). CDR3 length: 15 residues. V lost 7 bases and J lost 4, with 17 bases in between. CDR3 in amino acids: CASIRGLQSGNTIYF. The CDR3 DNA reads TGTGCCAGCATTCGGGGGCTCCAAAGCGGAAACACCATATATTTT.